This passage covers 13 T cell receptor beta chains from one sample sequenced in a study of T cells in Graves' hyperthyroidism and ophthalmopathy. The source material, RNA transcripts, was used to amplify TCR beta CDR3 regions. With the HTBI primer set, the TCR CDR3 went through a first round of RT-PCR. MiXCR, applied by TCRdb to the multiplex PCR reads, yields one record per CDR3 protein. Of about 510,000 distinct CDR3 sequences listed, less than 15% are singletons. The sample was blood. The source is a woman aged 40 to 50 with Graves' hyperthyroidism.

This clonotype was picked up many times. This chain uses TRBV18 with TRBJ2-7; D possibly corresponds to TRBD1 (6 bases). The CDR3 totals 15 residues. Germline V gene lookup returns CDR1 KGHSH and CDR2 LQKENI. Trimming stripped 3 bases from V and 5 bases from J, with 17 bases between. The CDR3 nucleotides read TGTGCCAGCTCACCCCTCGGCAGGGGATGGGACGAGCAGTACTTC. This codes for CASSPLGRGWDEQYF.

This chain uses TRBV20-1 with TRBJ1-6; TRBD1 matches at 8 bases. The CDR3 runs 19 residues. Germline assignment: CDR1 DFQATT and CDR2 SNEGSKA (reference sequence). V lost 0 bases, J lost 0 bases, and 10 bases stayed unmatched. CDR3 sequence reads: CSARDFQGAGSSYNSPLHF. In DNA form, the CDR3 reads TGCAGTGCTAGAGATTTTCAGGGGGCTGGAAGCTCCTATAATTCACCCCTCCACTTT.

This clonotype occurred many times. The chain combines TRBV3-1 with TRBJ2-5, with D possibly called TRBD1 or TRBD2 (5 bases each). The germline gives CDR1 LGHDT, CDR2 YNNKEL (reference sequence). Deletions cut 10 bases from V and 0 bases from J, with 15 bases between. This CDR3 has 14 amino acids. DNA of the CDR3: TGTGCCACCCAGACCCGGGGCCACCAAGAGACCCAGTACTTC. Protein product: CATQTRGHQETQYF.

This clonotype was seen many times. The gene calls are TRBV11-2 and TRBJ2-3; TRBD2 is a possible D gene (5 bases). Germline V gene sequence: CDR1 SGHAT, CDR2 FQNNGV. The V and J ends lost 1 base and 2 bases respectively, with 10 bases between them. The CDR3 has 15 amino acids. This CDR3 reads CASSLGGSFTDTQYF. CDR3 nucleotide sequence: TGTGCCAGCAGCTTAGGTGGGAGTTTCACAGATACGCAGTATTTT. The full variable domain, with the rest looked up from reference TRBV11-2 and TRBJ2-3, is EAGVAQSPRYKIIEKRQSVAFWCNPISGHATLYWYQQILGQGPKLLIQFQNNGVVDDSQLPKDRFSAERLKGVDSTLKIQPAKLEDSAVYLCASSLGGSFTDTQYFGPGTRLTVL.

Ten or more counts support this clonotype. The chain couples TRBV28 to TRBJ2-1, with a tentative D call TRBD1 (6 bases). Germline assignment: CDR1 MDHEN and CDR2 SYDVKM. With 5 bases removed from V and 8 bases from J, the gap between germline ends came to 16 bases. The CDR3 runs 14 residues. As DNA, the CDR3 is TGTGCCAGCAGTCCCGCCCCCACAGGGTATGAGCAGTTCTTC. Translation gives CASSPAPTGYEQFF.

This clonotype came up a few times. V and J are TRBV5-8 and TRBJ2-4; D is perhaps TRBD1 (5 bases). This CDR3 contains 14 residues. Trimming took off 0 bases at V and 4 bases at J, with 8 bases between the two ends. Germline CDR1 and CDR2: SGHTS and YDEGEE. CDR3 nucleotide sequence: TGTGCCAGCAGCTTGGAGGGGCCTAAAAACATTCAGTACTTC. Its translation: CASSLEGPKNIQYF.

About this clonotype: A much larger clone is a single base away; this may be a read error. The chain employs TRBV20-1 and TRBJ2-7; maybe TRBD2 (6 bases). CDR3 length equals 12 residues. Trimming pared 8 bases from V and 7 bases from J, leaving 18 bases between. Per germline, CDR1 DFQATT and CDR2 SNEGSKA (reference sequence). This CDR3 is CSPRERRDEQYF. For the CDR3, the DNA is TGCAGTCCTCGTGAACGGAGGGATGAGCAGTACTTC.

There are many counts of this clonotype. The gene calls are TRBV28 and TRBJ1-4; a possible D gene is TRBD1 (5 bases). With 2 bases removed from V and 8 bases from J, the gap between germline ends came to 15 bases. Germline V gives CDR1 MDHEN, CDR2 SYDVKM. This CDR3 is built from 15 residues. The CDR3 nucleotides are TGTGCCAGCAGTTTAAACGCAGGGAAAGGCGAAAAACTGTTTTTT. Amino acid sequence: CASSLNAGKGEKLFF.

In its sample, this clonotype was seen many times. V usage is TRBV30 and J usage is TRBJ1-6, with D hard to call. CDR3 length equals 13 residues. Between the trimmed V and J ends, which lost 3 bases and 10 bases, there was a span of 13 bases. Per germline, CDR1 GTSNPN and CDR2 SVGIG (reference sequence). This CDR3 reads CAWRATVGSPLHF. The CDR3 nucleotides read TGTGCCTGGAGGGCGACGGTGGGCTCACCCCTCCACTTT.

This clonotype was observed a few times. The chain carries TRBV3-1 and TRBJ1-2, with a weak D call TRBD1 (5 bases). The CDR3 runs to 17 residues. From germline, CDR1 is LGHDT and CDR2 YNNKEL (reference sequence). V lost 0 bases and J lost 1, with 15 bases in between. CDR3 nucleotides: TGTGCCAGCAGCCAAGATTGGACAACTACCGATAACTATGGCTACACCTTC. It encodes CASSQDWTTTDNYGYTF.

This clonotype was observed many times. The chain recombines TRBV12-3 or TRBV12-4 with TRBJ2-1; D may be TRBD2 (5 bases). The CDR3 consists of 15 residues. V dropped 3 bases and J dropped 7 bases, with 16 bases sitting between them. CDR3 sequence: CASSFGVSSQNEQFF. In DNA form, the CDR3 reads TGTGCCAGCAGTTTCGGGGTTTCAAGTCAGAATGAGCAGTTCTTC.

In regard to this clonotype: One end of the junction does not line up with germline, which may come from a read error. The chain couples TRBV2 to TRBJ2-1; 12 bases are shared with TRBD1. Germline V lookup: CDR1 SNHLY, CDR2 FYNNEI. The CDR3 covers 17 residues. CDR3 region: CASSEVATGTGGGEQFF. The CDR3 DNA follows: TGTGCCAGCAGCGAAGTGGCTACCGGGACAGGGGGCGGCGAGCAGTTCTTC.

This clonotype has ten or more counts. V usage is TRBV3-1 and J usage is TRBJ1-1, with TRBD1 as a possible D gene (6 bases). Germline-derived CDR1 and CDR2 are LGHDT and YNNKEL (reference sequence). The CDR3 extends over 13 amino acids. V lost 4 bases to trimming and J lost 8 bases, with 14 bases between them. The CDR3 nucleotides read TGTGCCAGCAGCCCGGTGGGGGGCAGGGAAGCTTTCTTT. This codes for CASSPVGGREAFF.